This T cell receptor (beta chain) was profiled in a study of cytomegalovirus exposure and HLA in healthy donors. General observations from the study: A later analysis found common viral pathogens apparently linked to several of the most significant clusters. No immune exposure information besides CMV serostatus was available. Upon later analysis, TCR association rates were observed to vary by HLA locus, being highest for DRB1 and lowest for HLA-C. The study dropped some indistinguishable V segments, TRBV6-2 and TRBV6-3 among them.

CDR1 SGHAT and CDR2 FQNNGV come from the germline V gene. This CDR3 contains 14 residues. V lost 5 bases, J lost 4 bases, and 15 bases lay in between. The table lists this clone with a count of one. Antigen: not known. The PCR made use of 60 Vbeta and 13 Jbeta primers. Data came from immunoSEQ multiplex PCR; TCRdb stores just in-frame clones and leaves some out. This sample has under 250,000 clones, with around four fifths found just once. The TCR sequence derives from a man in his forties or fifties in good health and CMV-seronegative. The chain is built from TRBV11-2 and TRBJ2-7; D uncertain. Source material: PBMCs. CDR3 loop: CASSQVKTGYEQYF. DNA for the CDR3: TGTGCCAGCAGCCAAGTCAAAACCGGTTACGAGCAGTACTTC.